These T cell receptor beta chains were read from a single sample in a study of T cell repertoires in aging, cancer and after chemotherapy. MiXCR was run by TCRdb on the multiplex PCR reads, yielding one entry per CDR3 protein. This sample has about 5,000 distinct CDR3 sequences, with roughly a third found just once. Sequenced sample: blood. The source of these receptors is a human donor with a blood cancer. The CDR3 runs from the conserved cysteine through the conserved F or W. A D gene is named only where the DNA matches it firmly. Clone size is given for some rows only: seen once, a few or many times, or a class if the clone is expanded.

TRBD1	TRBJ2-7	TRBV18	.	CASSPRGPGQGPYEQYF	TGTGCCAGCTCACCTCGGGGGCCGGGACAGGGGCCTTATGAGCAGTACTTC
.	TRBJ1-2	TRBV29-1	medium-sized	CSAAPLDRYTF	TGCAGCGCCGCCCCACTGGATCGCTACACCTTC
TRBD1	TRBJ1-1	TRBV27	.	CASSSQGGGNTEAFF	TGTGCCAGCAGTTCCCAAGGGGGCGGAAACACTGAAGCTTTCTTT
.	TRBJ1-5	TRBV6-5	.	CASGGSGTLNQPQHF	TGTGCCAGTGGGGGCTCCGGGACCCTAAATCAGCCCCAGCATTTT
TRBD1	TRBJ2-7	TRBV6-5	few	CASSSANRGSYEQYF	TGTGCCAGCAGTTCAGCTAACAGGGGATCCTACGAGCAGTACTTC
TRBD2	TRBJ2-3	TRBV24-1	few	CATSRPLAGGRNTQYF	TGTGCCACCAGTCGACCCCTAGCGGGGGGGCGGAATACGCAGTATTTT
.	TRBJ1-6	TRBV6-5	few	CASSYEPSHRSNSPLHF	TGTGCCAGCAGTTACGAGCCAAGTCACAGGTCTAATTCACCCCTCCACTTT
.	TRBJ1-1	TRBV6-5	few	CASSYLIRNTEAFF	TGTGCCAGCAGTTACCTTATACGGAACACTGAAGCTTTCTTT
.	TRBJ2-6	TRBV29-1	large	CSVVEPGANVLTF	TGCAGCGTTGTGGAGCCTGGGGCCAACGTCCTGACTTTC
.	TRBJ2-2	TRBV4-2	.	CASSQNTGSNTGELFF	TGTGCCAGCAGCCAAAATACGGGATCGAACACCGGGGAGCTGTTTTTT
TRBD2	TRBJ2-1	TRBV11-2	.	CASSFPPSGGYNEQFF	TGTGCCAGCAGCTTTCCGCCTAGCGGGGGGTACAATGAGCAGTTCTTC
.	TRBJ1-2	TRBV5-4	medium-sized	CASSWSRGAYGYTF	TGTGCCAGCAGCTGGTCCAGGGGTGCGTATGGCTACACCTTC
.	TRBJ2-1	TRBV6-5	.	CASNPYSTAQFF	TGTGCCAGCAACCCCTATTCCACGGCGCAGTTCTTC
TRBD1	TRBJ1-6	TRBV10-3	medium-sized	CAIGGTGVSNSPLHF	TGTGCCATCGGTGGGACAGGCGTAAGCAATTCACCCCTCCACTTT
TRBD1	TRBJ1-5	TRBV6-1	few	CASSLQGNSNQPQHF	TGTGCCAGCAGTTTACAGGGGAATAGCAATCAGCCCCAGCATTTT
TRBD1	TRBJ2-1	TRBV5-6	few	CASSSGTGRAAYNEQFF	TGTGCCAGCAGCTCGGGGACAGGGAGGGCGGCCTACAATGAGCAGTTCTTC
.	TRBJ2-3	TRBV11-1	.	CASSTTPEGGQYF	TGTGCCAGCAGCACGACCCCAGAGGGTGGGCAGTATTTT
TRBD1	TRBJ2-1	TRBV6-5	medium-sized	CASSYSTQGAGYNEQFF	TGTGCCAGCAGTTACTCGACGCAGGGGGCTGGCTACAATGAGCAGTTCTTC
TRBD1	TRBJ1-1	TRBV6-5	few	CASSYGTGVGTEAFF	TGTGCCAGCAGTTACGGGACAGGGGTGGGCACTGAAGCTTTCTTT
TRBD2	TRBJ2-3	TRBV6-2/TRBV6-3	.	CAIYILSTSGGTDTQYF	TGTGCCATCTATATACTTTCGACTAGCGGGGGCACAGATACGCAGTATTTT
TRBD1	TRBJ2-6	TRBV5-1	.	CASSLERFRDRGPSGANVLTF	TGCGCCAGCAGCTTGGAAAGGTTCCGGGACAGGGGGCCCTCTGGGGCCAACGTCCTGACTTTC
TRBD1	TRBJ1-5	TRBV7-2	.	CASSRQGFNQPQHF	TGTGCCAGCAGCAGACAGGGCTTCAATCAGCCCCAGCATTTT
.	TRBJ2-6	TRBV19	once	CASTLLGASANVMTF	TGTGCCAGTACCCTCTTAGGGGCGTCGGCCAACGTCATGACTTTC
.	TRBJ1-5	TRBV5-6	few	CASSLGPPSNQPQHF	TGTGCCAGCAGCTTGGGGCCCCCTAGCAATCAGCCCCAGCATTTT
.	TRBJ2-4	TRBV27	few	CASSRGLAKNIQYF	TGTGCCAGCAGTCGGGGCTTAGCCAAAAACATTCAGTACTTC
.	TRBJ1-3	TRBV6-2/TRBV6-3	few	CASSYSGRAAGNTIYF	TGTGCCAGCAGTTACTCGGGCAGGGCAGCTGGAAACACCATATATTTT
.	TRBJ2-5	TRBV27	.	CASSLTGAGDQETQYF	TGTGCCAGCAGTTTAACGGGGGCGGGGGACCAAGAGACCCAGTACTTC
.	TRBJ1-6	TRBV6-5	few	CASSTDSYNSPLHF	TGTGCCAGCAGTACCGACAGTTATAATTCACCCCTCCACTTT
.	TRBJ2-7	TRBV29-1	large	CSVVGGAETYEQYF	TGCAGCGTTGTGGGGGGGGCAGAAACCTACGAGCAGTACTTC
TRBD1	TRBJ2-7	TRBV6-2/TRBV6-3	.	CASAEDRVGEQYF	TGTGCCAGCGCCGAGGACAGGGTGGGAGAGCAGTACTTC
TRBD1	TRBJ1-6	TRBV24-1	few	CATSDLRTGVTISYNSPLHF	TGTGCCACCAGTGATTTAAGGACAGGCGTAACTATCTCCTATAATTCACCCCTCCACTTT
.	TRBJ1-3	TRBV6-5	.	CASSYSVQFSGNTIYF	TGTGCCAGCAGTTACTCTGTACAGTTCTCTGGAAACACCATATATTTT
.	TRBJ1-1	TRBV6-1	.	CASRGTMGTHNTEAFF	TGTGCCAGCAGGGGGACGATGGGGACACATAACACTGAAGCTTTCTTT
.	TRBJ1-1	TRBV27	.	CASRNLKGNTEAFF	TGTGCCAGCAGGAACCTCAAGGGGAACACTGAAGCTTTCTTT
.	TRBJ1-3	TRBV19	medium-sized	CASRKDGNTIYF	TGTGCCAGTAGGAAAGATGGAAACACCATATATTTT
.	TRBJ1-6	TRBV27	few	CASSPYEDSPLHF	TGTGCCAGCAGTCCCTACGAAGATTCACCCCTCCACTTT
.	TRBJ2-1	TRBV6-4	few	CASSALGGNEQFF	TGTGCCAGCAGTGCCCTGGGCGGCAATGAGCAGTTCTTC
TRBD1	TRBJ2-3	TRBV7-6	few	CASSPPGTGTTDTQYF	TGTGCCAGCAGCCCCCCCGGGACAGGGACCACAGATACGCAGTATTTT
.	TRBJ1-2	TRBV28	.	CASSPGGPYGYTF	TGTGCCAGCAGCCCCGGGGGACCCTATGGCTACACCTTC
.	TRBJ2-2	TRBV19	.	CASSIGFRGAGELFF	TGTGCCAGTAGTATAGGCTTCAGAGGGGCCGGGGAGCTGTTTTTT
.	TRBJ2-2	TRBV6-2/TRBV6-3	few	CASKTEFDGELFF	TGTGCCAGCAAGACCGAGTTTGACGGGGAGCTGTTTTTT
TRBD2	TRBJ2-5	TRBV15	medium-sized	CATSRDRGGSETQYF	TGTGCCACCAGCAGAGATCGGGGGGGTTCAGAGACCCAGTACTTC
.	TRBJ1-2	TRBV27	medium-sized	CASSPITGSGGYTF	TGTGCCAGCAGTCCCATAACAGGGTCAGGAGGCTACACCTTC
.	TRBJ2-1	TRBV5-4	few	CASSLVLNLNNEQFF	TGTGCCAGCAGCTTGGTTTTGAACTTGAACAATGAGCAGTTCTTC
TRBD1	TRBJ1-2	TRBV20-1	few	CSARDGDREVYGYTF	TGCAGTGCCCGAGATGGGGACAGGGAAGTATATGGCTACACCTTC
.	TRBJ2-2	TRBV5-4	few	CASSFGAAGELFF	TGTGCCAGCAGCTTCGGGGCCGCCGGGGAGCTGTTTTTT
TRBD1	TRBJ1-2	TRBV20-1	.	CSAPEGQGSYGYTF	TGCAGTGCTCCAGAGGGACAGGGGAGCTATGGCTACACCTTC
.	TRBJ2-6	TRBV5-1	medium-sized	CASSTTGTSGANVLTF	TGCGCCAGCAGCACAACAGGGACCTCTGGGGCCAACGTCCTGACTTTC
.	TRBJ1-5	TRBV18	few	CASSPKQGQPQHF	TGTGCCAGCTCACCTAAACAGGGACAGCCCCAGCATTTT
TRBD1	TRBJ1-2	TRBV6-5	.	CASTLTGTGGYTF	TGTGCCAGCACTCTAACCGGGACAGGGGGCTACACCTTC
.	TRBJ2-1	TRBV19	medium-sized	CASSRQGSYNEQFF	TGTGCCAGTAGTAGGCAGGGCTCCTACAATGAGCAGTTCTTC
.	TRBJ1-4	TRBV20-1	few	CSARIRGEKLFF	TGCAGTGCTAGAATCCGAGGTGAAAAACTGTTTTTT
.	TRBJ1-1	TRBV4-3	few	CASSQGVVLNTEAFF	TGCGCCAGCAGCCAGGGGGTGGTGTTGAACACTGAAGCTTTCTTT